The 16 T cell receptor beta chains reported below all come from one sample, sequenced in a study of identical twins. One entry per CDR3 protein results from TCRdb running MiXCR on the 5' RACE reads. The sample comprises about 1.7 million distinct CDR3 sequences, about 30% of which are singletons, and around 0.25% rests with the top ten. The material sequenced was cord blood. The receptor source for this set is a newborn girl in good health.

The chain is built from TRBV5-1 and TRBJ1-1; 7 positions match TRBD1. Germline lookup yields CDR1 SGHRS and CDR2 YFSETQ. J lost 4 bases, V lost 0 bases, and 6 bases had no gene match. This CDR3 region has 15 residues. The CDR3 reads CASSLEGGGGTEAFF. CDR3 sequence (DNA): TGCGCCAGCAGCTTGGAAGGGGGCGGGGGCACTGAAGCTTTCTTT. The full variable domain, with the rest looked up from reference TRBV5-1 and TRBJ1-1, is KAGVTQTPRYLIKTRGQQVTLSCSPISGHRSVSWYQQTPGQGLQFLFEYFSETQRNKGNFPGRFSGRQFSNSRSEMNVSTLELGDSALYLCASSLEGGGGTEAFFGQGTRLTVV.

The chain links TRBV12-5 to TRBJ2-1, with 10 nucleotides matching TRBD2. V was pared by 6 bases and J by 7 bases, with 6 bases of the junction left unmatched. Germline assignment: CDR1 LGHNT and CDR2 FRNRAP. The CDR3 runs 14 residues. The CDR3 loop is CASGASGRHNEQFF. Written as DNA, the CDR3 is TGTGCTAGTGGCGCTAGCGGGAGACATAATGAGCAGTTCTTC.

This clonotype was found a few times. V gene TRBV7-2 combines with J gene TRBJ1-5; possibly TRBD1 for D (6 bases). From germline, CDR1 is SGHTA and CDR2 FQGNSA. This CDR3 is built from 16 residues. Trimming left V 1 base short and J 7 bases short, with 17 bases between. CDR3 amino acids: CASSLVSPQGGQPQHF. The CDR3, as DNA: TGTGCCAGCAGCTTAGTGTCCCCACAGGGAGGCCAGCCCCAGCATTTT.

This clonotype has just a few counts. This chain joins TRBV5-6 and TRBJ2-5; TRBD1 matches at 10 bases. The CDR3 extends over 15 amino acids. The germline V gene encodes CDR1 SGHDT and CDR2 YYEEEE. J was trimmed by 11 bases and V by 3 bases; bases with no gene match: 13. The CDR3 protein is CASSSSTGGFNEQYF. CDR3 nucleotides: TGTGCCAGCAGCTCGTCGACAGGGGGCTTCAATGAGCAGTACTTC.

This rearrangement joins TRBV20-1 to TRBJ2-7, with a weak D call TRBD2 (6 bases). CDR3 length: 15 residues. Trimming took 5 bases from V and 0 from J, leaving 17 bases between them. From germline, CDR1 is DFQATT and CDR2 SNEGSKA (reference sequence). CDR3 DNA: TGCAGTGCTGGTCACGGGCTAGCGCGCTCCTACGAGCAGTACTTC. This encodes CSAGHGLARSYEQYF.

This clonotype showed up just a few times. The CDR3 loop reads CASSLTSGGFDTQYF. As DNA, the CDR3 is TGTGCCAGCAGTTTAACTAGCGGGGGGTTTGATACGCAGTATTTT. The rearrangement joins TRBV27 to TRBJ2-3; 12 positions agree with TRBD2. The CDR3 loop spans 15 amino acids. After removal of 2 bases from V and 6 bases from J, the junction contained 3 bases not matched to a gene. Germline assignment: CDR1 MNHEY and CDR2 SMNVEV (reference sequence).

DNA for the CDR3: TGTGCCAGCTCACGACTACCCCAATCGACAGATACGCAGTATTTT. Protein: CASSRLPQSTDTQYF. The V gene is TRBV18, the J gene TRBJ2-3, with D possibly matching TRBD2 (5 bases). V was pared by 4 bases and J by 3 bases, with 14 bases between. The CDR3 runs 15 residues. Germline CDR1 KGHSH, CDR2 LQKENI.

This clonotype was seen repeatedly, ten times or more. This chain links TRBV29-1 with TRBJ2-3; D assignment may be TRBD1 or TRBD2 (6 bases each). The CDR3 spans 15 residues. Germline-derived CDR1 and CDR2 are SQVTM and ANQGSEA. With 4 bases removed from V and 2 bases from J, the gap between germline ends came to 16 bases. CDR3 residues: CSVAPDGGHTDTQYF. CDR3 DNA sequence: TGCAGCGTTGCCCCGGATGGGGGGCACACAGATACGCAGTATTTT.

V usage is TRBV20-1 and J usage is TRBJ2-1; D possibly corresponds to TRBD1 (6 bases). V lost 2 bases to trimming and J lost 0 bases, with 11 bases between them. CDR3 length equals 15 residues. Germline values: CDR1 DFQATT, CDR2 SNEGSKA (reference sequence). This CDR3 reads CSARRQASSYNEQFF. CDR3 DNA sequence: TGCAGTGCTAGAAGACAGGCTAGCTCCTACAATGAGCAGTTCTTC.

The chain is built from TRBV5-1 and TRBJ2-7; possible D gene TRBD2, 6 bases. This CDR3 spans 14 amino acids. Per germline, CDR1 SGHRS and CDR2 YFSETQ. V was trimmed by 1 base and J by 5 bases, leaving 13 bases between them. The CDR3 DNA follows: TGCGCCAGCAGCTTGTCGCGGGAAGGGAACGAGCAGTACTTC. This codes for CASSLSREGNEQYF.

This clonotype was detected a few times. The chain links TRBV6-6 to TRBJ2-5; D is unclear. Germline CDR1 and CDR2: MNHNY and SVGAGI (reference sequence). Trimming cost V 2 bases and J 3 bases, with 7 bases left between them. The CDR3 sequence is 13 residues long. CDR3 DNA: TGTGCCAGCAGTTACACGGCAAAAGAGACCCAGTACTTC. Its protein product is CASSYTAKETQYF.

This clonotype came up a few times. The V call is TRBV20-1, the J call TRBJ1-2, with D maybe TRBD1 (5 bases). Trimming shortened V by 3 bases and J by 4 bases, and 21 bases separated the two germline ends. The CDR3 contains 16 residues. From germline, CDR1 is DFQATT and CDR2 SNEGSKA (reference sequence). For the CDR3, the DNA is TGCAGTGCTAGTCTGGGGGTGTATGGGCATAGCTATGGCTACACCTTC. Translation: CSASLGVYGHSYGYTF.

V is TRBV20-1 and J is TRBJ1-5, with 7 bases fitting TRBD1. The CDR3 is 15 amino acids. The ends lost 0 bases at V and 7 bases at J; junction bases unmatched: 9. Germline assignment: CDR1 DFQATT and CDR2 SNEGSKA (reference sequence). CDR3 sequence (DNA): TGCAGTGCTAGAGATAAGGGGGCGCCGGGGCAGCCCCAGCATTTT. Translating it yields CSARDKGAPGQPQHF.

The chain couples TRBV27 to TRBJ2-1; D may be TRBD2 (5 bases). This CDR3 comprises 15 residues. CDR1 and CDR2 (germline): MNHEY, SMNVEV (reference sequence). Trimming removed 8 bases from V and 0 bases from J, with 14 bases in between. The CDR3 sequence is CASGLVGSSYNEQFF. The CDR3 nucleotides read TGTGCCAGCGGTCTAGTGGGGAGCTCCTACAATGAGCAGTTCTTC.

The chain couples TRBV4-1 to TRBJ2-3; 9 positions match TRBD2. Trimming at V came to 4 bases and at J to 4 bases, leaving 6 bases not matched to a gene. The CDR3 length is 15 residues. CDR1 and CDR2 (germline): MGHRA, YSYEKL. Here the CDR3 DNA reads TGCGCCAGCAGCCTAGCGGGAGCGGAGGCAGATACGCAGTATTTT. Its protein product is CASSLAGAEADTQYF.

The chain is built from TRBV28 and TRBJ2-2; TRBD1 might be the D (6 bases). This CDR3 comprises 15 residues. Deletions cut 3 bases from V and 2 bases from J, with 10 bases between. Germline CDR1 MDHEN, CDR2 SYDVKM. CDR3 in amino acids: CASSLRGYNTGELFF. The DNA of the CDR3 is TGTGCCAGCAGTTTGAGGGGGTATAACACCGGGGAGCTGTTTTTT. Based on the CDR3 plus reference TRBV28 and TRBJ2-2, the full variable domain is DVKVTQSSRYLVKRTGEKVFLECVQDMDHENMFWYRQDPGLGLRLIYFSYDVKMKEKGDIPEGYSVSREKKERFSLILESASTNQTSMYLCASSLRGYNTGELFFGEGSRLTVL.